The entry below gives a single T cell receptor (beta chain) sequence along with its context. V shed 4 bases and J shed 7 bases, with 13 bases lying between them. The germline CDR1 and CDR2 sequences are SNHLY and FYNNEI. The CDR3 has 13 amino acids. The data derive from a study of blood T cell repertoires in COVID-19. The protocol was immunoSEQ multiplex PCR, while the TCRdb copy is restricted to in-frame clones and leaves out a portion. The table includes 200,000 to 250,000 clones, approximately 86% detected once. The chain combines TRBV2 with TRBJ2-5; tentative D call: TRBD2 (5 bases). Sequencing input: peripheral blood. This sequence originates from a woman aged 25 to 39 who had recovered from COVID-19. CDR3 in DNA: TGTGCCAGCAGTGTCGGACTCGCAGGGACCCAGTACTTC. This codes for CASSVGLAGTQYF. Complete variable domain (other parts from reference TRBV2 and TRBJ2-5): EPEVTQTPSHQVTQMGQEVILRCVPISNHLYFYWYRQILGQKVEFLVSFYNNEISEKSEIFDDQFSVERPDGSNFTLKIRSTKLEDSAMYFCASSVGLAGTQYFGPGTRLLVL.